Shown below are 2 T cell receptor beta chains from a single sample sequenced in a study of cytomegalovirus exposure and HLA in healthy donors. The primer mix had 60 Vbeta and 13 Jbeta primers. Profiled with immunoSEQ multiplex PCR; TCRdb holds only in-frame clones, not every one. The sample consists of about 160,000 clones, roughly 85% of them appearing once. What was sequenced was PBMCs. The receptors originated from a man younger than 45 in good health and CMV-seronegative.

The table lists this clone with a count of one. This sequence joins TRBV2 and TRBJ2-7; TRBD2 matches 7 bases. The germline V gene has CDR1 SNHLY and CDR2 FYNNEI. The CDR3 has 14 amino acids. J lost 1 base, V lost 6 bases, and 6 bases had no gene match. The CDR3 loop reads CASRKTGGSYEQYF. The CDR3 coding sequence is TGTGCCAGCAGGAAAACGGGGGGATCCTACGAGCAGTACTTC.

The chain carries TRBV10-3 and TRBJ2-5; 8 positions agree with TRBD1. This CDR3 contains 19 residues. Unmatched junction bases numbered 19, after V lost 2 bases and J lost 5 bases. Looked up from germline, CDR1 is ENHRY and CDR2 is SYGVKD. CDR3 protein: CAISEVSDLYRGKGETQYF. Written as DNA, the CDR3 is TGTGCCATCAGTGAGGTGTCGGATTTATACAGGGGGAAGGGGGAGACCCAGTACTTC.